This entry describes one TCR beta chain. Antigen unknown. Germline V gene data show CDR1 as ENHRY and CDR2 as SYGVKD. Trimming pared 9 bases from V and 2 bases from J, leaving 10 bases between. This CDR3 is built from 13 residues. Libraries were prepared by immunoSEQ multiplex PCR; TCRdb keeps only in-frame clonotypes and omits some of them. Of 25,000 to 40,000 clones detected, under 90% appear once; the ten largest clones hold more than 14%. The data were obtained in a study of lymphopenia after photon versus proton radiotherapy. Findings and limits, study-wide: Relative stability marked proton patients; photon patients lost diversity and naive cells.

V and J are TRBV10-3 and TRBJ1-4; D possibly corresponds to TRBD1 (6 bases). The receptor was derived from a woman in her 70s with pancreatic cancer. Sequenced here: peripheral blood, sampled from a patient treated with proton-based radiotherapy. The CDR3 spells CAMQGGTNEKLFF. Here the CDR3 DNA reads TGTGCCATGCAAGGGGGGACTAATGAAAAACTGTTTTTT.